Following are 10 T cell receptor beta chains from one sample sequenced in a study of blood T cell repertoires in COVID-19. Measured with immunoSEQ multiplex PCR; TCRdb has only the in-frame clones, and not every one. The repertoire has under 250,000 clones, around 81% of them found once; the top ten carry under 4.5%. The sequenced sample was PBMCs or T cells enriched from blood (not recorded which). The receptors come from a man aged 25 to 40 with acute COVID-19.

Only one count was recorded for this clone. V gene TRBV10-2 combines with J gene TRBJ2-7; 8 positions match TRBD1. In germline, CDR1 is WSHSY, CDR2 SAAADI. V was pared by 5 bases and J by 2 bases, with 11 bases of the junction left unmatched. The CDR3 sequence is 16 residues long. DNA for the CDR3: TGCGCCAGCAGTCACAACTCGGGGACAGGTACCTACGAGCAGTACTTC. Protein product: CASSHNSGTGTYEQYF.

About this clone itself: Other DNA variants within this sample encode the same CDR3. This sequence joins TRBV2 and TRBJ2-7; TRBD1 is a possible D gene (6 bases). The CDR3 runs to 12 residues. Germline loops: CDR1 SNHLY, CDR2 FYNNEI. Trimming shortened V by 8 bases and J by 0 bases, and 8 bases separated the two germline ends. In DNA, the CDR3 is TGTGCCAGCCGGACAGACTCCTACGAGCAGTACTTC. This sequence encodes CASRTDSYEQYF.

The V call is TRBV5-5, the J call TRBJ1-5; TRBD1 might be the D (5 bases). Trimming stripped 1 base from V and 4 bases from J, with 9 bases between. CDR3 length equals 14 residues. Germline CDR1 reads SGHKS; CDR2 reads YYEKEE (reference sequence). The CDR3 bases are TGTGCCAGCAGCTTGCAGGAGGGGAATCAGCCCCAGCATTTT. It translates to CASSLQEGNQPQHF.

V gene TRBV21-1 combines with J gene TRBJ2-7; the table gives TRBD1 as D, unverified against the DNA. TRBV21-1 is noted as a pseudogene. The CDR3 has 14 residues. CDR3 residues: CASSKATGGYEQYF. The CDR3 DNA reads TGTGCCAGCAGCAAAGCGACAGGTGGCTACGAGCAGTACTTC.

The chain links TRBV30 to TRBJ1-1, with D possibly TRBD1 on 6 matching bases. The CDR3 runs 14 residues. The germline V gene has CDR1 GTSNPN and CDR2 SVGIG (reference sequence). V lost 3 bases and J 0 bases, leaving 11 bases between the germline ends. CDR3 nucleotide sequence: TGTGCCTGGAGAGACGGACAGATGAACACTGAAGCTTTCTTT. This translates into CAWRDGQMNTEAFF. The variable domain in full, completed from reference TRBV30 and TRBJ1-1, reads SQTIHQWPATLVQPVGSPLSLECTVEGTSNPNLYWYRQAAGRGLQLLFYSVGIGQISSEVPQNLSASRPQDRQFILSSKKLLLSDSGFYLCAWRDGQMNTEAFFGQGTRLTVV.

The CDR3 bases are TGTGCCAGCAGTTCCCCTGGGGCGCTGAACACTGAAGCTTTCTTT. It is translated as CASSSPGALNTEAFF. The rearrangement uses TRBV28 and TRBJ1-1, with D possibly TRBD1 on 5 matching bases. V was trimmed by 4 bases and J by 0 bases, leaving 12 bases between them. This CDR3 spans 15 amino acids. Germline V lookup: CDR1 MDHEN, CDR2 SYDVKM.

The genes are TRBV7-9 and TRBJ2-1; 14 nucleotides match TRBD2. The germline gives CDR1 SEHNR, CDR2 FQNEAQ (reference sequence). The CDR3 has 15 amino acids. V lost 5 bases and J lost 6; bases outside the gene matches: 3. CDR3 sequence (DNA): TGTGCCAGCAGCAGGACTAGCGGGGGGACCAATGAGCAGTTCTTC. Protein: CASSRTSGGTNEQFF.

The V and J genes are TRBV4-2 and TRBJ1-3; D gene ambiguous. V was cut by 3 bases and J by 9 bases, with 15 bases left in between. CDR1 is LGHNA and CDR2 is YNFKEQ in the germline V gene. CDR3 length equals 14 residues. In DNA form, the CDR3 reads TGTGCCAGCAGCCATGGCTCAGAAGAAAGCACCATATATTTT. It encodes CASSHGSEESTIYF.

The chain uses TRBV7-3 and TRBJ2-6; 7 bases map to TRBD1. CDR1 and CDR2 from the germline V gene are SGHTA and FQGTGA. The CDR3 has 19 residues. The V and J ends lost 1 base and 0 bases, in that order; junction bases with no gene match: 9. The CDR3 DNA sequence: TGTGCCAGCAGCTTAAGGGGCCGGGACAGACACTCTGGGGCCAACGTCCTGACTTTC. It codes for CASSLRGRDRHSGANVLTF.

V gene TRBV27 combines with J gene TRBJ2-7; D is ambiguous. The CDR3 contains 15 residues. The V gene's germline CDR1 is MNHEY and CDR2 SMNVEV (reference sequence). The germline V and J ends were trimmed by 8 bases and 3 bases, with 20 bases remaining between them. The CDR3 spells CASLTKRFLIYEQYF. Written as DNA, the CDR3 is TGTGCCAGCCTTACCAAGAGGTTTCTTATCTACGAGCAGTACTTC.